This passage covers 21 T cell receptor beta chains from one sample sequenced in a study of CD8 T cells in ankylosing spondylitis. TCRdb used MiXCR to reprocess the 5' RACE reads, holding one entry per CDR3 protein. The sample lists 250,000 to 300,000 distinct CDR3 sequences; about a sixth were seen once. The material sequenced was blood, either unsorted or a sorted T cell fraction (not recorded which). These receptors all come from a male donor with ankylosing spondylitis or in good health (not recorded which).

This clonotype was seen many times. The CDR3 spells CASSQDVGVAGDQETQYF. For the CDR3, the DNA is TGCGCCAGCAGCCAAGATGTGGGAGTAGCGGGAGACCAAGAGACCCAGTACTTC. This chain links TRBV4-3 with TRBJ2-5; 9 bases align to TRBD2. Germline CDR1 LGHNA, CDR2 YSLEER. The V gene end was trimmed by 0 bases and the J gene end by 0 bases; junction bases not matched to a gene: 8. The CDR3 extends over 18 amino acids.

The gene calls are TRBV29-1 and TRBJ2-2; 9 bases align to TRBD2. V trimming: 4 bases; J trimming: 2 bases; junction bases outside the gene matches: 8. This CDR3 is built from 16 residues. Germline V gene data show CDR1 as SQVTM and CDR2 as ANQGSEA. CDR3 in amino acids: CSVVRLAGLNTGELFF. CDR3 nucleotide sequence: TGCAGCGTTGTTAGGCTAGCGGGACTCAACACCGGGGAGCTGTTTTTT.

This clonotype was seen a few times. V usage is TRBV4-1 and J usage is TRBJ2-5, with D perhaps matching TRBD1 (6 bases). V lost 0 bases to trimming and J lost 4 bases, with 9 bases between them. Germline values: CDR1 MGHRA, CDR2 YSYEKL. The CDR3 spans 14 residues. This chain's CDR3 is CASSQETRGETQYF. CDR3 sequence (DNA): TGCGCCAGCAGCCAAGAGACCAGGGGAGAGACCCAGTACTTC.

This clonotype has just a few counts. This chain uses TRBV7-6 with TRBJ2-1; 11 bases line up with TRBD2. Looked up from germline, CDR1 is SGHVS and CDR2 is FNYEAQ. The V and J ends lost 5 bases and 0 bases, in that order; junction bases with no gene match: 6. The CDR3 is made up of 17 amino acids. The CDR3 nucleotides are TGTGCCAGCAGCACACGACTAGCGGGGAACTCCTACAATGAGCAGTTCTTC. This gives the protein CASSTRLAGNSYNEQFF.

Written as DNA, the CDR3 is TGTGCCATCAGTAACAGGGGGAACTACAATGAGCAGTTCTTC. Its translation is CAISNRGNYNEQFF. The rearrangement uses TRBV10-3 and TRBJ2-1; 8 nucleotides match TRBD1. CDR3 size: 14 residues. The V segment lost 5 bases and the J segment 3 bases; nucleotides outside the gene matches: 3. Germline V gene data show CDR1 as ENHRY and CDR2 as SYGVKD.

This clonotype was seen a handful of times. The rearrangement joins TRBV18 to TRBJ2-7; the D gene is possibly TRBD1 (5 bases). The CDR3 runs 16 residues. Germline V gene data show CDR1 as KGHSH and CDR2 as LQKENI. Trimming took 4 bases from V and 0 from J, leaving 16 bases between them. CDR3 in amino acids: CASSLPPSTASYEQYF. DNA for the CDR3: TGTGCCAGCTCACTCCCACCCTCGACAGCCTCCTACGAGCAGTACTTC.

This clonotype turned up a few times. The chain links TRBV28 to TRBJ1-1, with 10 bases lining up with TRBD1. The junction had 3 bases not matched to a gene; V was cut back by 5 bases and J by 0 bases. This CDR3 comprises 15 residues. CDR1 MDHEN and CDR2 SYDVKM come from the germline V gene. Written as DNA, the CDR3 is TGTGCCAGCAGTCGGGACAGGGGACTGAACACTGAAGCTTTCTTT. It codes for CASSRDRGLNTEAFF. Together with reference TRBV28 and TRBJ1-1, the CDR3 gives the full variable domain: DVKVTQSSRYLVKRTGEKVFLECVQDMDHENMFWYRQDPGLGLRLIYFSYDVKMKEKGDIPEGYSVSREKKERFSLILESASTNQTSMYLCASSRDRGLNTEAFFGQGTRLTVV.

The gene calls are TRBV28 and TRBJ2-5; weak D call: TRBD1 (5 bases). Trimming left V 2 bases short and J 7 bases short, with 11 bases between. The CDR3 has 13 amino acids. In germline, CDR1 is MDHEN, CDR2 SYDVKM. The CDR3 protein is CASSLVRVGTQYF. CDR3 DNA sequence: TGTGCCAGCAGTTTAGTCAGGGTTGGGACCCAGTACTTC.

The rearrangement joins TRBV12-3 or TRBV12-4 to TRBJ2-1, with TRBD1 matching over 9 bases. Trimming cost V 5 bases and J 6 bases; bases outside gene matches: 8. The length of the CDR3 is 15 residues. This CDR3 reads CASSPTGGSPNEQFF. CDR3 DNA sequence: TGTGCCAGCAGTCCGACAGGGGGATCCCCCAATGAGCAGTTCTTC.

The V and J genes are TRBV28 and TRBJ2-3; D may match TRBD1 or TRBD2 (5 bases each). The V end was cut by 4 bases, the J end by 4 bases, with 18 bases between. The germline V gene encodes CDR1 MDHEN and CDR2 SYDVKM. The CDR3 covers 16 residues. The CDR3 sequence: CASSSPGMEGADTQYF. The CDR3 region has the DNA TGTGCCAGCAGTTCCCCGGGAATGGAAGGGGCAGATACGCAGTATTTT.

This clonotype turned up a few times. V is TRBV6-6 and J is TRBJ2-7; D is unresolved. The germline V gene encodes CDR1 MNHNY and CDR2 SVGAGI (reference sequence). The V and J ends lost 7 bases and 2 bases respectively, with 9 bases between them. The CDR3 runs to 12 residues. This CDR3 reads CASTAGAYEQYF. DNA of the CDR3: TGTGCCAGCACTGCTGGGGCCTACGAGCAGTACTTC.

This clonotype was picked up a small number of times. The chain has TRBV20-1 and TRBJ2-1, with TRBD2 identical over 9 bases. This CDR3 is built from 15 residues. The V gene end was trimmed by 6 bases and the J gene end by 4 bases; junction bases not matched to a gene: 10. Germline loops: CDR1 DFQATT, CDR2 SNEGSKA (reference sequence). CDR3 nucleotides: TGCAGTGCCCCCGTTCCTAGCGGGGTTTACAATGAGCAGTTCTTC. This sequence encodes CSAPVPSGVYNEQFF.

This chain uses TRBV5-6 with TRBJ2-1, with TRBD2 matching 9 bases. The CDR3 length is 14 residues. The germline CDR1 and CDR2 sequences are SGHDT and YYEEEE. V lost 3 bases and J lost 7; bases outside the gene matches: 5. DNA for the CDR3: TGTGCCAGCAGCTATCCTAGCGGGACGAATGAGCAGTTCTTC. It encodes CASSYPSGTNEQFF.

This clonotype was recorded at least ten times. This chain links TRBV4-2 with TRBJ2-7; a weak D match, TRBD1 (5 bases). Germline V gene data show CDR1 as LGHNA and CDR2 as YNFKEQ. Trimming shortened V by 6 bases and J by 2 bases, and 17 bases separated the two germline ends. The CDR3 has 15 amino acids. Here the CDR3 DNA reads TGTGCCAGCAGAACCTCCACTGGGGCTACCTACGAGCAGTACTTC. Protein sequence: CASRTSTGATYEQYF.

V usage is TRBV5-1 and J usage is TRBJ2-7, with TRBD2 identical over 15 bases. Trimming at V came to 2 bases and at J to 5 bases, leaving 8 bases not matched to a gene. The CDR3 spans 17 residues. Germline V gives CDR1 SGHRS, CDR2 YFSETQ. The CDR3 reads CASSLLPGTSGGHEQYF. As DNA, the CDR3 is TGCGCCAGCAGCTTATTGCCGGGGACTAGCGGGGGGCACGAGCAGTACTTC.

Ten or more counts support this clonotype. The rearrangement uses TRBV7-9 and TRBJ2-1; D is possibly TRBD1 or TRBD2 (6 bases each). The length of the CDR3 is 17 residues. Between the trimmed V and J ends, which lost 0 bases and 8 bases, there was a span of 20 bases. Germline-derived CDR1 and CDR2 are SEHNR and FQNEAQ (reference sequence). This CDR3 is CASSLAPGEVGSDEQFF. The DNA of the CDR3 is TGTGCCAGCAGCTTAGCTCCAGGGGAGGTCGGAAGCGATGAGCAGTTCTTC.

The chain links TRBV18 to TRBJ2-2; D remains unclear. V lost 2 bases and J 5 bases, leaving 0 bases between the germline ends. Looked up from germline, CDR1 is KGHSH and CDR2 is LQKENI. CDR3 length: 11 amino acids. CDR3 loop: CASSPTGELFF. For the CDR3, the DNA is TGTGCCAGCTCACCAACCGGGGAGCTGTTTTTT.

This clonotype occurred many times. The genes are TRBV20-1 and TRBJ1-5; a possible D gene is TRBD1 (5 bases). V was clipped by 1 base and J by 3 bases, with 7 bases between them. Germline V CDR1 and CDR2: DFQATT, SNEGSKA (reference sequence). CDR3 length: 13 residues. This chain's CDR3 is CSARGQPNQPQHF. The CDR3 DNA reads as TGCAGTGCTAGAGGACAGCCCAATCAGCCCCAGCATTTT.

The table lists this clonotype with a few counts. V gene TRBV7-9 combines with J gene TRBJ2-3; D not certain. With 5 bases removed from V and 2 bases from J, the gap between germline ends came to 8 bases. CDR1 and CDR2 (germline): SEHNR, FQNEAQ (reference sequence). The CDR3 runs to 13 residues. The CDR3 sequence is CASSTRLTDTQYF. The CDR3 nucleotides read TGTGCCAGCAGCACACGTCTCACAGATACGCAGTATTTT.

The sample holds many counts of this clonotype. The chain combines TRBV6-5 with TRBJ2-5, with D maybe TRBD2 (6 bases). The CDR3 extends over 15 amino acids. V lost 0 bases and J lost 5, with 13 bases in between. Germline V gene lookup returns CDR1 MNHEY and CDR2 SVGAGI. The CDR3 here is CASSYSPGLTETQYF. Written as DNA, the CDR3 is TGTGCCAGCAGTTACTCGCCGGGACTGACGGAGACCCAGTACTTC.

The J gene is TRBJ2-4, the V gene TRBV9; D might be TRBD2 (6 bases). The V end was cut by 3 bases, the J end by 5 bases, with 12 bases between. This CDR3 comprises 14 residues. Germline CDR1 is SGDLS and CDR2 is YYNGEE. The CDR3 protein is CASSAPGDQNIQYF. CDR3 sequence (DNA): TGTGCCAGCAGCGCCCCGGGGGACCAAAACATTCAGTACTTC.